This T cell receptor beta chain appears in the sequencing data of a study of regulatory T cells in long-lasting Graves disease. To note about this clonotype: A junction end diverges from the germline sequence, so it may reflect a read error.

Building the TCR beta libraries relied on iRepertoire HTBI primers, and CDR3 regions underwent Arm-PCR. TCRdb analysed the multiplex PCR reads with MiXCR anew, one entry per CDR3 protein. The sample includes some 500,000 distinct CDR3 sequences, approximately 16% seen only once; the top ten take 25%. Time point described: newly diagnosed GD, antithyroid drugs for less than 3 months. Scientists built the TCR library using RNA that was extracted from PBMCs. This sample also appeared in a second study, on T cells in Graves' hyperthyroidism and ophthalmopathy.

This sample comprised peripheral blood mononuclear cells (PBMCs), obtained at new diagnosis, from a patient treated with antithyroid drugs. The TCR originated in a woman in her forties or fifties with Graves disease.

The CDR3 sequence: CSASGGKSYNGQFF. The CDR3 coding sequence is TGCAGTGCTAGCGGGGGGAAGTCCTACAATGGGCAGTTCTTC. The V and J genes are TRBV20-1 and TRBJ2-5, with 7 bases lining up with TRBD2. The J call is doubtful: the DNA matches TRBJ2-1 better. Germline values: CDR1 DFQATT, CDR2 SNEGSKA (reference sequence). This CDR3 has 14 residues.